Listed here are 21 T cell receptor beta chains from one sample, sequenced in a study of T cell repertoires in aging, cancer and after chemotherapy. Peripheral blood genomic DNA, not sorted cells or RNA, was the template. Rearranged V-D-J TRB sequences were amplified with a mixed TRB-A/B primer pool. In TCRdb, the multiplex PCR reads were re-called with MiXCR into one record per CDR3 protein. The sample records about 6,000 distinct CDR3 sequences, around 25% being singletons. The sample was blood. The receptors derive from a human donor in good health.

In its sample, this clonotype ranks as medium-sized. The rearrangement uses TRBV6-2 or TRBV6-3 and TRBJ2-7; tentatively, D is TRBD2 (6 bases). The length of the CDR3 is 14 residues. Deletions cut 3 bases from V and 1 base from J, with 10 bases between. Germline CDR1 is MNHEY and CDR2 is SVGEGT. The CDR3 is CASSYGLSSYEQYF. As DNA, the CDR3 is TGTGCCAGCAGTTATGGACTATCATCCTACGAGCAGTACTTC.

This clonotype counts as medium-sized. V usage is TRBV20-1 and J usage is TRBJ2-3; 8 bases agree with TRBD1. CDR1 and CDR2 (germline): DFQATT, SNEGSKA (reference sequence). V shed 4 bases and J 4 bases; nucleotides not matched to a gene: 7. CDR3 length: 14 amino acids. In DNA, the CDR3 is TGCAGTGCTACCCGACAGGGGCGGGCAGATACGCAGTATTTT. The encoded protein is CSATRQGRADTQYF.

This clonotype is deemed medium-sized. V usage is TRBV7-2 and J usage is TRBJ1-5; TRBD1 might be the D (6 bases). CDR3 length: 14 amino acids. CDR1 and CDR2 from the germline V gene are SGHTA and FQGNSA. Trimming took 7 bases from V and 0 from J, leaving 10 bases between them. CDR3 in DNA: TGTGCCAGCATGCAGGGGACTAGCAATCAGCCCCAGCATTTT. Amino acid sequence: CASMQGTSNQPQHF.

As to this clonotype: A much larger clone lies one base from this, so it may be a read error. The V gene is TRBV10-3, the J gene TRBJ2-3; TRBD2 might be the D (6 bases). The CDR3 covers 14 residues. Germline CDR1 is ENHRY and CDR2 is SYGVKD. The CDR3 region is CAISWEADAETQYF. The CDR3, as DNA: TGTGCCATCAGTTGGGAGGCCGACGCAGAAACGCAGTATTTT.

The V and J genes are TRBV12-3 or TRBV12-4 and TRBJ2-1; D is perhaps TRBD2 (6 bases). The V and J ends lost 5 bases and 2 bases respectively, with 16 bases between them. This CDR3 is 16 amino acids long. CDR3: CASSHSGGNPYNEQFF. The CDR3 nucleotides read TGTGCCAGCAGTCATTCGGGCGGGAATCCCTACAATGAGCAGTTCTTC.

This clonotype is labeled as medium-sized. The chain employs TRBV13 and TRBJ1-6; tentative D call: TRBD1 (5 bases). The CDR3 sequence is 19 residues long. V was cut by 2 bases and J by 10 bases, with 27 bases left in between. Germline V gene sequence: CDR1 PRHDT, CDR2 FYEKMQ (reference sequence). CDR3 region: CASSLTHNPPRRVGSPLHF. Here the CDR3 DNA reads TGTGCCAGCAGCTTAACCCACAACCCACCGCGCAGGGTCGGCTCACCCCTCCACTTT.

This rearrangement joins TRBV23-1 to TRBJ2-2; a possible D gene is TRBD2 (6 bases). TRBV23-1 carries the ORF label, with uncertain function. This CDR3 has 15 residues. V lost 11 bases to trimming and J lost 0 bases, with 16 bases between them. CDR3 nucleotide sequence: TGCGCCCAGGAGGGGACGGGGGCGAACACCGGGGAGCTGTTTTTT. This codes for CAQEGTGANTGELFF.

Within the sample, this clonotype is medium-sized. CDR3 coding DNA: TGTGCCAGCAGCCCCGACCTCGGGGAGGGGGCTGAAGCTTTCTTT. Protein: CASSPDLGEGAEAFF. The V call is TRBV7-6, the J call TRBJ1-1; D might be TRBD1 (6 bases). The CDR3 consists of 15 residues. Trimming took 5 bases from V and 6 from J, leaving 19 bases between them. Germline assignment: CDR1 SGHVS and CDR2 FNYEAQ.

V usage is TRBV7-2 and J usage is TRBJ1-1, with TRBD1 identical over 10 bases. The germline V gene encodes CDR1 SGHTA and CDR2 FQGNSA. This CDR3 spans 15 amino acids. Trimming took 3 bases from V and 5 from J; bases not matched to a gene: 6. Here the CDR3 reads CASSLAGGQGTEAFF. The CDR3 DNA reads as TGTGCCAGCAGCTTGGCGGGGGGACAGGGGACTGAAGCTTTCTTT.

This clonotype is medium-sized (0.01 to 0.1%) within its sample. This chain links TRBV12-3 or TRBV12-4 with TRBJ1-1; weak D call: TRBD1 (5 bases). The ends were cut back, 1 base at V and 6 bases at J, with 9 bases in the middle. The CDR3 consists of 13 residues. In DNA, the CDR3 is TGTGCCAGCAGTTTAGACCCGGGGGCTGAAGCTTTCTTT. Translated, it gives CASSLDPGAEAFF.

Regarding this clonotype: A clone one base away is much larger, so this may be a read error. V and J are TRBV6-5 and TRBJ2-1, with 15 bases that match TRBD2. The CDR3 length is 18 residues. CDR1 is MNHEY and CDR2 is SVGAGI in the germline V gene. The CDR3 reads CASSKEGTSGRWYNKQFF. As DNA, the CDR3 is TGTGCCAGCAGTAAAGAGGGGACTAGCGGGAGGTGGTACAATAAGCAGTTCTTC.

By sample fraction, this clonotype is medium-sized (0.01 to 0.1%). The chain is built from TRBV6-5 and TRBJ1-1, with D unclear. From germline, CDR1 is MNHEY and CDR2 SVGAGI. V lost 2 bases and J 8 bases, leaving 6 bases between the germline ends. The CDR3 runs to 11 residues. The CDR3 bases are TGTGCCAGCAGTTACGAGGAGGAAGCTTTCTTT. It encodes CASSYEEEAFF.

By sample share, this clonotype is medium-sized. V and J are TRBV27 and TRBJ1-2, with a weak D call TRBD1 (5 bases). CDR3 length: 13 amino acids. V dropped 5 bases and J dropped 6 bases, with 13 bases sitting between them. Germline V CDR1 and CDR2: MNHEY, SMNVEV (reference sequence). Here the CDR3 reads CASSAGWGDGYTF. Here the CDR3 DNA reads TGTGCCAGCAGTGCTGGGTGGGGCGATGGCTACACCTTC.

Regarding this clonotype: Compared with germline, one end of the junction differs, possibly owing to a read error. The rearrangement joins TRBV5-5 to TRBJ1-4, with 7 bases matching TRBD1. Looked up from germline, CDR1 is SGHKS and CDR2 is YYEKEE (reference sequence). The CDR3 covers 15 residues. CDR3 DNA sequence: TGCGCCAGCAGCTTGGGGACAGCAACTAATGAAAAACTGTTATTT. It encodes CASSLGTATNEKLLF.

This clonotype qualifies as medium-sized. This chain joins TRBV5-1 and TRBJ2-7; 8 nucleotides align to TRBD1. V was clipped by 2 bases and J by 5 bases; unmatched bases: 3. CDR3 length: 13 amino acids. Germline loops: CDR1 SGHRS, CDR2 YFSETQ. CDR3 protein: CASSLLTGDEQYF. For the CDR3, the DNA is TGCGCCAGCAGCTTACTGACAGGGGACGAGCAGTACTTC.

The chain has TRBV12-3 or TRBV12-4 and TRBJ2-5, with 8 bases fitting TRBD1. V trimming: 4 bases; J trimming: 5 bases; junction bases outside the gene matches: 9. This CDR3 spans 15 amino acids. The CDR3 protein is CASSSRTGLGETQYF. For the CDR3, the DNA is TGTGCCAGCAGTTCGAGGACAGGGCTGGGCGAGACCCAGTACTTC.

In this sample, this clonotype is medium-sized. The rearrangement links TRBV20-1 to TRBJ1-2; D possibly corresponds to TRBD1 (5 bases). Between the trimmed V and J ends, which lost 5 bases and 3 bases, there was a span of 10 bases. Looked up from germline, CDR1 is DFQATT and CDR2 is SNEGSKA (reference sequence). The CDR3 covers 12 residues. The CDR3 here is CSAGRGDYGYTF. The DNA of the CDR3 is TGCAGTGCTGGGAGGGGAGACTATGGCTACACCTTC.

This clonotype ranks as medium-sized (0.01 to 0.1%). The genes are TRBV12-3 or TRBV12-4 and TRBJ1-2, with D uncertain. V gave up 5 bases and J gave up 8 bases, with 15 bases separating them. The length of the CDR3 is 13 residues. The CDR3 protein is CASSIREGRGYTF. In nucleotides, the CDR3 is TGTGCCAGCAGTATTCGGGAGGGCCGGGGCTACACCTTC.

By frequency in the sample, this clonotype is large. The rearrangement uses TRBV29-1 and TRBJ2-7; D remains ambiguous. V lost 3 bases and J lost 1, with 7 bases in between. Germline loops: CDR1 SQVTM, CDR2 ANQGSEA. There are 12 residues in the CDR3. DNA of the CDR3: TGCAGCGTTGAGGTCAGTTCCTACGAGCAGTACTTC. The encoded protein is CSVEVSSYEQYF.

This clonotype appeared many times. This chain joins TRBV11-2 and TRBJ2-3; 13 nucleotides match TRBD2. V trimming: 2 bases; J trimming: 3 bases; junction bases outside the gene matches: 8. The germline V gene encodes CDR1 SGHAT and CDR2 FQNNGV. The CDR3 runs to 18 residues. The DNA of the CDR3 is TGTGCCAGCAGCTTACAGGGACTAGCGGGACGGCAAACAGATACGCAGTATTTT. This translates into CASSLQGLAGRQTDTQYF.

Relative to its sample, this clonotype is medium-sized (0.01 to 0.1%). The chain has TRBV7-2 and TRBJ1-3, with D unresolved. The V and J ends lost 1 base and 7 bases respectively, with 11 bases between them. The CDR3 is 14 amino acids. Germline values: CDR1 SGHTA, CDR2 FQGNSA. In nucleotides, the CDR3 is TGTGCCAGCAGCTTAGGGACTAGATCCAACACCATATATTTT. Translation gives CASSLGTRSNTIYF.